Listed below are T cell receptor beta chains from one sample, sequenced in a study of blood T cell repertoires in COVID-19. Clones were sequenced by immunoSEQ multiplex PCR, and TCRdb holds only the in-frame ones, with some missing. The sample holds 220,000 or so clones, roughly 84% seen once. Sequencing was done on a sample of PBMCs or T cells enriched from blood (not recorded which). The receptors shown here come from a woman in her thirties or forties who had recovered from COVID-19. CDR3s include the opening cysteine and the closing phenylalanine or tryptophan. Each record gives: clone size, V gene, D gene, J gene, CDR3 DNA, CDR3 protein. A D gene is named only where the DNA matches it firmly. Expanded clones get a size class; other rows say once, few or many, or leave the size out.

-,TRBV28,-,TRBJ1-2,TGTGCCAGCAGTTTCCAAGGGCGGAGGGGCTACACCTTC,CASSFQGRRGYTF
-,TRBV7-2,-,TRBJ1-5,TGTGCCAGCAGCTTACAGGGGCCCCAGCCCCAGCATTTT,CASSLQGPQPQHF
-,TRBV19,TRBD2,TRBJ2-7,TGTGCCAGTAGTAGTACTAGCGGGTCGTCCTACGAGCAGTACTTC,CASSSTSGSSYEQYF
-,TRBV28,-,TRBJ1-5,TGTGCCAGCGCCGCAGGTCCCAATAGCAATCAGCCCCAGCATTTT,CASAAGPNSNQPQHF
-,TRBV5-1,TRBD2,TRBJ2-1,TGCGCCAGCAGCTTGTGGACTAGCGGGAGGACTACCTACAATGAGCAGTTCTTC,CASSLWTSGRTTYNEQFF
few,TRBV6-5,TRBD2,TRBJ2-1,TGTGCCAGCAGTTACCCCGGGACTACCAATGAGCAGTTCTTC,CASSYPGTTNEQFF
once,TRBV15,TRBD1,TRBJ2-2,TGTGCCACCAGCTCACGACAGGGGGCCACCGGGGAGCTGTTTTTT,CATSSRQGATGELFF
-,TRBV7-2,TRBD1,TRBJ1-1,TGTGCCAGCAGCCCCAGCGACAGGGGGCGCGTGAACACTGAAGCTTTCTTT,CASSPSDRGRVNTEAFF
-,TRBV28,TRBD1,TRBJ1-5,TGTGCCAGCAACGTATATCAGGGGGAAAGCAATCAGCCCCAGCATTTT,CASNVYQGESNQPQHF
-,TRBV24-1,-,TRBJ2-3,TGTGCCACCTCCCGGACTGCTAGCACAGATACGCAGTATTTT,CATSRTASTDTQYF
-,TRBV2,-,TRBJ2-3,TGTGCCAGCAGTGAACTGCGGAACACAGATACGCAGTATTTT,CASSELRNTDTQYF
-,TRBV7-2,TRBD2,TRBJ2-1,TGTGCCAGCAGCTCGACTAGCGGGGGGGGCGGCAATGAGCAGTTCTTC,CASSSTSGGGGNEQFF